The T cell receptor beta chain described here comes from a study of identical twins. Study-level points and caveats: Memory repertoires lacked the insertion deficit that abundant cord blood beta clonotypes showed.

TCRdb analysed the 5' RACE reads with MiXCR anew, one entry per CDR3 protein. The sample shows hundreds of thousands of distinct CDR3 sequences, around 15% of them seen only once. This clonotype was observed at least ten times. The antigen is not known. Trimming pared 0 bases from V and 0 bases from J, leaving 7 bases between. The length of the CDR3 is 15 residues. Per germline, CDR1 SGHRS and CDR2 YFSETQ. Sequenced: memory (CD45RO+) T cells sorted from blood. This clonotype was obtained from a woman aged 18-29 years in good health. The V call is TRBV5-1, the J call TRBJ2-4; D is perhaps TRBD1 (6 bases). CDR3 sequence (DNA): TGCGCCAGCAGCTTGGAGGGGGTAGCCAAAAACATTCAGTACTTC. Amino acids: CASSLEGVAKNIQYF.